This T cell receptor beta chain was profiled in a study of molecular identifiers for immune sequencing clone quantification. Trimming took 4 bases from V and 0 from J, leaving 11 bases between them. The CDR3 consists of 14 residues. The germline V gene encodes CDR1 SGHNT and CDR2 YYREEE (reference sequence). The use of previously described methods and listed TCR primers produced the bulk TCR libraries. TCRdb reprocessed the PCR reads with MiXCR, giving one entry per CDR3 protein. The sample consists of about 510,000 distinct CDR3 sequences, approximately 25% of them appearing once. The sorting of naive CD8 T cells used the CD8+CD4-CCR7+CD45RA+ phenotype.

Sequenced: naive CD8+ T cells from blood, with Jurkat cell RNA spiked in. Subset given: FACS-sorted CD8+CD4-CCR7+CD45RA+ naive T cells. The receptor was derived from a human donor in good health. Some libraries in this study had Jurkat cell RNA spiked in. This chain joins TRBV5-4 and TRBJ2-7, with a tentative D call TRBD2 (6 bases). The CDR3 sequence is CASSPMGGSYEQYF. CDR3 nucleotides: TGTGCCAGCAGCCCAATGGGGGGCTCCTACGAGCAGTACTTC.